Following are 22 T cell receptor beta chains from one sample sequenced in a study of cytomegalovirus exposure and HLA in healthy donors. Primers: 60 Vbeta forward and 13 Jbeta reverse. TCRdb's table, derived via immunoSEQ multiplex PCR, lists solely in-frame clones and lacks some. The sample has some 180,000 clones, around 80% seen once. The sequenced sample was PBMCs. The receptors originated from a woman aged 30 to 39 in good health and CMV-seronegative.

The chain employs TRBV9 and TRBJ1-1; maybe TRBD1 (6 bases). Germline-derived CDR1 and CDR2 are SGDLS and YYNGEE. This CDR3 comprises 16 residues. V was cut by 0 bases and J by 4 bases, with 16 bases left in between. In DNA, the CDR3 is TGTGCCAGCAGCGTAGCCCACTGGACAGTATCCACTGAAGCTTTCTTT. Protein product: CASSVAHWTVSTEAFF.

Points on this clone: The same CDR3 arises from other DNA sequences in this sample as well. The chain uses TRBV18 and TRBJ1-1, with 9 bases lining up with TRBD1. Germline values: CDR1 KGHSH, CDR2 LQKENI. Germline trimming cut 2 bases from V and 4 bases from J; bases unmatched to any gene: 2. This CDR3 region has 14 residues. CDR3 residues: CASSPRQGGTEAFF. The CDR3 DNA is TGTGCCAGCTCACCAAGACAGGGGGGCACTGAAGCTTTCTTT.

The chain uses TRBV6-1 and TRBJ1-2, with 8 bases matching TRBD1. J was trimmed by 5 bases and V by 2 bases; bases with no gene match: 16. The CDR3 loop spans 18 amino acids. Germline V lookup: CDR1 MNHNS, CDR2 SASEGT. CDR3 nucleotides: TGTGCCAGCAGTGAACGGATATTTCAGGGGGCGGCTTTATATGGCTACACCTTC. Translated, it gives CASSERIFQGAALYGYTF.

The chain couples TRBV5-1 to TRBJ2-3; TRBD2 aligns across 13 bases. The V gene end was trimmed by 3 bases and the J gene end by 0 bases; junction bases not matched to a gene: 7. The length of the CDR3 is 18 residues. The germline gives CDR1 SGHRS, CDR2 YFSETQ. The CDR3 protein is CASSSGTSGAGSTDTQYF. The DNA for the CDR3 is TGCGCCAGCAGCTCCGGGACTAGCGGGGCGGGTAGCACAGATACGCAGTATTTT.

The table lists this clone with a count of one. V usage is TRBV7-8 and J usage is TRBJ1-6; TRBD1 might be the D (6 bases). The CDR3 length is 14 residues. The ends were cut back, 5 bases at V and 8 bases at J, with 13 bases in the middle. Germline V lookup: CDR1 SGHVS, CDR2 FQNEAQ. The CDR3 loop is CASSITGRDSPLHF. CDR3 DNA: TGTGCCAGCAGCATTACAGGGAGGGATTCACCCCTCCACTTT.

The CDR3 coding sequence is TGTGCCAGCAGCTTGACCGGACAGGGTTCCTACGAGCAGTACTTC. Protein: CASSLTGQGSYEQYF. The rearrangement joins TRBV28 to TRBJ2-7, with 8 bases identical to TRBD1. The V segment lost 6 bases and the J segment 1 base; nucleotides outside the gene matches: 8. CDR1 and CDR2 (germline): MDHEN, SYDVKM. CDR3 length equals 15 residues.

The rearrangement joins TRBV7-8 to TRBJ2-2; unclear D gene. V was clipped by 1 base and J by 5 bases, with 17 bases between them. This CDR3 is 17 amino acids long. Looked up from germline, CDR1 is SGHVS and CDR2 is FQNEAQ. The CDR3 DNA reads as TGTGCCAGCAGCTTAGGTAGCTGGGTTGAAGGAACCGGGGAGCTGTTTTTT. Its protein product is CASSLGSWVEGTGELFF.

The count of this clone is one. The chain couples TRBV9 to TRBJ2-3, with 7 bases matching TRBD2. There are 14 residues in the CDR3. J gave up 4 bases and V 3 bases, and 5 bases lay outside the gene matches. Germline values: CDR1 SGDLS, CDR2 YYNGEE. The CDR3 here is CASSGTGGADTQYF. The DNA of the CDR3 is TGTGCCAGCAGCGGGACGGGGGGAGCAGATACGCAGTATTTT.

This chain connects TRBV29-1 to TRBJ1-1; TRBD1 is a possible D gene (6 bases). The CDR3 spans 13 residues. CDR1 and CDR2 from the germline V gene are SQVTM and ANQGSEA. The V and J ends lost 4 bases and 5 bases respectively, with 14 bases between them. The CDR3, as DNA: TGCAGCGTTGGTCAGAGGGGGGGGACTGAAGCTTTCTTT. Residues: CSVGQRGGTEAFF.

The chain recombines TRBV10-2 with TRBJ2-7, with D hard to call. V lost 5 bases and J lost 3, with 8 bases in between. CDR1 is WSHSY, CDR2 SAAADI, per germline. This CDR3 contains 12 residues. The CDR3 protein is CASSQAIYEQYF. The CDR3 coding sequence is TGCGCCAGCAGTCAGGCGATCTACGAGCAGTACTTC.

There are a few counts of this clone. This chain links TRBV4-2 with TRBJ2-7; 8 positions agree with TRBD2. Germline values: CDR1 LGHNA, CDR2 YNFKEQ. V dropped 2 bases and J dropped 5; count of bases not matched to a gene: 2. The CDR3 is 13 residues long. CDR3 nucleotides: TGTGCCAGCAGCCAACAGACTAGCGACGAGCAGTACTTC. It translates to CASSQQTSDEQYF.

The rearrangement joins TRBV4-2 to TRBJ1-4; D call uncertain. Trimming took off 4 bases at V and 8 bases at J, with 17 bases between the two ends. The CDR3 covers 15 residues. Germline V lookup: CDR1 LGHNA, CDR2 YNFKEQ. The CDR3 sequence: CASSRTGVSVEKLFF. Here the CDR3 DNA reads TGTGCCAGCAGCCGGACTGGGGTATCAGTCGAAAAACTGTTTTTT.

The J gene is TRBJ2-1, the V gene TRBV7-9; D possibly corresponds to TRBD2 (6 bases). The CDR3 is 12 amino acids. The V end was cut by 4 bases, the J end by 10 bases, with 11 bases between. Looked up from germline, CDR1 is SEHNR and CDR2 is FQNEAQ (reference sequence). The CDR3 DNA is TGTGCCAGCAGCTCGTATGCGGGGGAGCAGTTCTTC. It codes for CASSSYAGEQFF.

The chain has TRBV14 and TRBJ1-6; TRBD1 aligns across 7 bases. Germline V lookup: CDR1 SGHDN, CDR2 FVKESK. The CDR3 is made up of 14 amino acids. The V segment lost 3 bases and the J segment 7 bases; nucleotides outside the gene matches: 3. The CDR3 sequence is CASSQDRWNSPLHF. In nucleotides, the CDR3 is TGTGCCAGCAGCCAGGACAGGTGGAATTCACCCCTCCACTTT.

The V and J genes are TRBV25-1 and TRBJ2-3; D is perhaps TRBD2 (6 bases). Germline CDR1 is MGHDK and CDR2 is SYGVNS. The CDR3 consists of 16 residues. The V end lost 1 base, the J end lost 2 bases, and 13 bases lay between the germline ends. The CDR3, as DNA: TGTGCCAGCAGTGAATCCGCGGGGCTCATCACAGATACGCAGTATTTT. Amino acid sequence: CASSESAGLITDTQYF.

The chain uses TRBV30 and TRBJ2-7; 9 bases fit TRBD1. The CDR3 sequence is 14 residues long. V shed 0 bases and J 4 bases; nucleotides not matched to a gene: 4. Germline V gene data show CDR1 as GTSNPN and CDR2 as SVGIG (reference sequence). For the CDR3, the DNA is TGTGCCTGGAGTGTAGCGGGACAGGGATACGAGCAGTACTTC. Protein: CAWSVAGQGYEQYF.

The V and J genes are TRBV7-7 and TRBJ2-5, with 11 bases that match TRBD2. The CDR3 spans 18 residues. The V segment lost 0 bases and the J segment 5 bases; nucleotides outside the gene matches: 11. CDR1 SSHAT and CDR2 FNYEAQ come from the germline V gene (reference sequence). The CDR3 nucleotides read TGTGCCAGCAGCTTAGCGCGGGCTAGCGGGGGGATCCAGGAGACCCAGTACTTC. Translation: CASSLARASGGIQETQYF.

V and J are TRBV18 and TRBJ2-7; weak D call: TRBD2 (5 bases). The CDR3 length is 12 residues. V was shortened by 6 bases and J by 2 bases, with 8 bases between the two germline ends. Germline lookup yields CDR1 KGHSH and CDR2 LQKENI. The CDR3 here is CASSAGTYEQYF. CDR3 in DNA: TGTGCCAGCTCTGCCGGGACCTACGAGCAGTACTTC.

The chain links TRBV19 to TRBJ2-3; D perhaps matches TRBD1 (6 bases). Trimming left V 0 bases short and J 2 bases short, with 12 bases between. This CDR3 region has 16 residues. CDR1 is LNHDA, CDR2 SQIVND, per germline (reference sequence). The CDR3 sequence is CASSIEGTYLTDTQYF. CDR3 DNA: TGTGCCAGTAGTATAGAGGGGACATACCTCACAGATACGCAGTATTTT.

The CDR3 spells CASIPLTGPYEQYF. CDR3 DNA sequence: TGTGCCAGCATTCCCTTGACAGGGCCCTACGAGCAGTACTTC. This sequence joins TRBV6-1 and TRBJ2-7, with 7 nucleotides matching TRBD1. The V segment lost 7 bases and the J segment 2 bases; nucleotides outside the gene matches: 8. The V gene's germline CDR1 is MNHNS and CDR2 SASEGT. The CDR3 runs 14 residues.

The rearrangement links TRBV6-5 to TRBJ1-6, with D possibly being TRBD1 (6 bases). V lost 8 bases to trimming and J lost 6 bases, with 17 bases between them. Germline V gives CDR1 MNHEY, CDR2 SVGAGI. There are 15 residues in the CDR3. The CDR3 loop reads CASCPRQASNSPLHF. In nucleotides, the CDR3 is TGTGCCAGCTGTCCCCGACAGGCCAGTAATTCACCCCTCCACTTT.

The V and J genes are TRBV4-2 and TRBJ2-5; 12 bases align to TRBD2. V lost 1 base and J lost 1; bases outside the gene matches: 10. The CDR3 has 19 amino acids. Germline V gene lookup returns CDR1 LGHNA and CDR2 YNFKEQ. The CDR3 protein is CASSQVHRTSGETQETQYF. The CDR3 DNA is TGTGCCAGCAGCCAAGTGCACAGGACTAGCGGGGAGACCCAAGAGACCCAGTACTTC.